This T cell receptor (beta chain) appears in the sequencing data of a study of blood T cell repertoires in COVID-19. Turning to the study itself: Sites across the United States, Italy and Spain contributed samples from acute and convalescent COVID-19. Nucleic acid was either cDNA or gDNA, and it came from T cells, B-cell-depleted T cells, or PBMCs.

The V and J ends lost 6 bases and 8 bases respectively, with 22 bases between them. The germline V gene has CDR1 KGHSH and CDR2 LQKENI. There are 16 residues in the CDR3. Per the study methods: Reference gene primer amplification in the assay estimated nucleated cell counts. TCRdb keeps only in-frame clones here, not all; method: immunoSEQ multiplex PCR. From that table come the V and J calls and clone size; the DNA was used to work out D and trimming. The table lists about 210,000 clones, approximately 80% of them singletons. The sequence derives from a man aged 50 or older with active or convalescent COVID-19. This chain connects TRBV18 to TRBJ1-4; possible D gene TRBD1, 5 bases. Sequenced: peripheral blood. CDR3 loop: CASSRRRGAEREKLFF. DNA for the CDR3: TGTGCCAGCTCCCGTCGTCGTGGGGCGGAGAGAGAAAAACTGTTTTTT.